These 21 T cell receptor beta chains were all obtained from the same sample, sequenced in a study of tumor and adjacent non-tumor tissue in lung cancer. Three rounds of nested PCR, following a modified ARM-PCR protocol, produced the TCRbeta library. TCRdb processed the multiplex PCR reads anew with MiXCR; each CDR3 protein has one entry. The repertoire holds some 84,000 distinct CDR3 sequences, with about 61% as singletons. The template was RNA from unsorted bulk tissue. The sample comprised lung tumor tissue. The receptors were sampled from a man aged 65-85 years with non-small cell lung cancer.

A note on this clonotype: Possible read error: a much larger clone is one base away. The rearrangement uses TRBV5-6 and TRBJ1-1; D is unclear. Between the trimmed V and J ends, which lost 4 bases and 3 bases, there was a span of 16 bases. CDR3 length: 15 amino acids. Germline CDR1 and CDR2: SGHDT and YYEEEE. This CDR3 is CASSVGEDGYTEAFF. The CDR3 DNA sequence: TGTGCCAGCAGCGTGGGCGAGGACGGGTACACTGAAGCTTTCTTT. The entire variable domain, with the rest obtained from reference TRBV5-6 and TRBJ1-1, is as follows: DAGVTQSPTHLIKTRGQQVTLRCSPKSGHDTVSWYQQALGQGPQFIFQYYEEEERQRGNFPDRFSGHQFPNYSSELNVNALLLGDSALYLCASSVGEDGYTEAFFGQGTRLTVV.

The CDR3 is CASRAVYMWDRVIYTDTQYF. The CDR3 DNA reads TGTGCCAGCAGAGCCGTTTATATGTGGGACAGGGTAATTTATACAGATACGCAGTATTTT. The genes are TRBV28 and TRBJ2-3, with TRBD1 matching over 9 bases. Germline V lookup: CDR1 MDHEN, CDR2 SYDVKM. V shed 6 bases, J shed 3 bases, and the junction held 22 bases outside the gene matches. This CDR3 has 20 amino acids.

Details on this clonotype: Likely a read error: the CDR3 ends without its conserved phenylalanine or tryptophan. The CDR3 region has the DNA TGTGCCAGCAGCTTAGGGGTGGGTGGGGGCCCTGAAGCTTTCTCC. Protein: CASSLGVGGGPEAFS. V usage is TRBV7-8 and J usage is TRBJ1-1, with TRBD1 as a possible D gene (6 bases). The germline V gene encodes CDR1 SGHVS and CDR2 FQNEAQ. This CDR3 contains 15 residues. Trimming shortened V by 1 base and J by 6 bases, and 15 bases separated the two germline ends.

Remarks on this clonotype: One end of the junction fails to match germline, which may point to a read error. J is TRBJ2-1 and V is TRBV4-1; D possibly corresponds to TRBD2 (5 bases). The CDR3 totals 15 residues. CDR1 is MGHRA, CDR2 YSYEKL, per germline. For the CDR3, the DNA is TGCGCCAGTAGCCTAGCAGGAGCTCCCTACTATGAGCAGTTCTTC. This encodes CASSLAGAPYYEQFF.

The rearrangement uses TRBV12-3 or TRBV12-4 and TRBJ2-7, with D maybe TRBD1 (6 bases). Trimming stripped 10 bases from V and 2 bases from J, with 12 bases between. CDR3 length: 12 residues. The CDR3 bases are TGTGCCATCGGAACAGGGCCCTACGAGCAGTACTTC. Translating gives CAIGTGPYEQYF.

Note on this clonotype: The germline gene is not matched at one end of the junction; a read error may be the cause. This sequence joins TRBV6-5 and TRBJ1-3, with D maybe TRBD1 (5 bases). Germline V gives CDR1 MNHEY, CDR2 SVGAGI. The CDR3 is 14 amino acids. The CDR3 DNA sequence: TGTGCCAGCGGCGGCAGAGGGGTGGGAAACACCATACATTTT. Translated, it gives CASGGRGVGNTIHF.

About this clonotype: The conserved phenylalanine or tryptophan normally closing the CDR3 is absent here, so this likely arose from a read error. The chain couples TRBV4-1 to TRBJ2-7; 9 bases match TRBD1. This CDR3 region has 15 residues. CDR1 is MGHRA and CDR2 is YSYEKL in the germline V gene. The ends lost 2 bases at V and 2 bases at J; junction bases unmatched: 4. CDR3 in DNA: TGCGCCAGCAGCCAACTAAACAGGGGGCCCTACGAGCAGTACCTC. It translates to CASSQLNRGPYEQYL.

About this clonotype itself: Its ends do not fully match the called genes, so a read error is possible. The chain combines TRBV28 with TRBJ2-7, with 7 nucleotides matching TRBD1. CDR1 MDHEN and CDR2 SYDVKM come from the germline V gene. The CDR3 runs to 12 residues. The CDR3 DNA is TGTGCCAGCATTTTACTTAAACAGGGGTACTACTTC. The encoded protein is CASILLKQGYYF.

With respect to this clonotype: An end of the junction does not agree with germline; a read error may underlie this. The rearrangement links TRBV6-2 or TRBV6-3 to TRBJ2-1, with TRBD1 identical over 12 bases. The CDR3 extends over 16 amino acids. Germline CDR1 reads MNHEY; CDR2 reads SVGEGT. CDR3 loop: CVSNFSGTGGGNEQFF. The CDR3 DNA reads as TGTGTCAGCAATTTTTCCGGGACAGGGGGCGGGAATGAGCAGTTCTTC.

This clonotype was found a few times. The final CDR3 position lacks the conserved phenylalanine or tryptophan, pointing to a likely read error. The chain is built from TRBV11-2 and TRBJ2-7; the D gene is possibly TRBD1 (7 bases). The CDR3 has 15 residues. Trimming shortened V by 5 bases and J by 5 bases, and 19 bases separated the two germline ends. Per the germline V gene, CDR1 is SGHAT and CDR2 is FQNNGV. The chain's CDR3 is CASSKLAGGWDEQYL. The CDR3 DNA is TGTGCCAGCAGCAAACTAGCAGGGGGGTGGGACGAGCAGTACTTG.

This clonotype was recorded at least ten times. The rearrangement uses TRBV7-9 and TRBJ1-2; weak D call: TRBD1 (5 bases). The CDR3 sequence is 14 residues long. Germline V gene sequence: CDR1 SEHNR, CDR2 FQNEAQ (reference sequence). V was trimmed by 2 bases and J by 2 bases, leaving 9 bases between them. As DNA, the CDR3 is TGTGCCAGCAGCTTACAGGGTACCAACTATGGCTACACCTTC. Its translation: CASSLQGTNYGYTF.

The V and J genes are TRBV12-1 and TRBJ2-3; the table's D call, TRBD1, was not checked against the DNA. TRBV12-1 counts as a pseudogene. The CDR3 sequence is 15 residues long. As DNA, the CDR3 is TGTGCCAGCAGCCCCCAGGGGGGGGACACAGATACGCAGTATTTT. This codes for CASSPQGGDTDTQYF.

This chain uses TRBV11-2 with TRBJ2-2; no reliable D call. CDR1 is SGHAT and CDR2 is FQNNGV in the germline V gene. Trimming took 6 bases from V and 4 from J, leaving 15 bases between them. This CDR3 is 15 amino acids long. The CDR3 nucleotides read TGTGCCAGCAGTTTATTAAGGGTTATCACCGGGGAGCTGTTTTTT. As protein: CASSLLRVITGELFF.

The chain carries TRBV12-3 or TRBV12-4 and TRBJ1-1, with 7 bases fitting TRBD1. This CDR3 is built from 13 residues. The V and J ends lost 8 bases and 4 bases, in that order; junction bases with no gene match: 7. The CDR3 loop reads CASGRGTVTEAFF. In DNA form, the CDR3 reads TGTGCCAGCGGCAGGGGGACAGTCACTGAAGCTTTCTTT.

A note on this clonotype: An end of the junction differs from the germline gene, which may be a read error. This chain connects TRBV11-2 to TRBJ2-7, with D perhaps matching TRBD1 (5 bases). The CDR3 has 13 residues. In germline, CDR1 is SGHAT, CDR2 FQNNGV. The CDR3 DNA follows: TGTGCCATTAGCTTAGATCCAGGGTACGAGGAGTACTTC. Its protein is CAISLDPGYEEYF.

The chain is built from TRBV29-1 and TRBJ2-5, with D unresolved. Germline V gene lookup returns CDR1 SQVTM and CDR2 ANQGSEA. This CDR3 region has 15 residues. V shed 5 bases and J shed 2 bases, with 18 bases lying between them. The chain's CDR3 is CSVLLAYSTQETQYF. DNA for the CDR3: TGCAGCGTTCTGTTGGCCTACTCGACTCAAGAGACCCAGTACTTC.

As to this clonotype: A read error may be the cause here, since a much bigger clone is one base away. The V and J genes are TRBV7-8 and TRBJ2-7, with unresolved D. The germline CDR1 and CDR2 sequences are SGHVS and FQNEAQ. CDR3 length equals 14 residues. CDR3 sequence (DNA): TGTACCAGCAGCTTAGTTGGCCACAGCTACGAGCAGTACTTC. The encoded protein is CTSSLVGHSYEQYF.

The chain combines TRBV12-3 or TRBV12-4 with TRBJ1-2, with D uncertain. Between the trimmed V and J ends, which lost 3 bases and 2 bases, there was a span of 13 bases. The CDR3 totals 15 residues. The CDR3 sequence: CASSFGDRENYGYTF. The CDR3 DNA sequence: TGTGCCAGCAGTTTCGGTGATCGGGAGAACTATGGCTACACCTTC.

About this clonotype: The junction departs from germline at one end; a sequencing error may be responsible. CDR3 DNA sequence: TGTGCCATCAGGGCATATGTAGGCACGGATACGCAGTATTTT. Translating gives CAIRAYVGTDTQYF. The chain couples TRBV6-1 to TRBJ2-3; D possibly corresponds to TRBD1 (5 bases). The CDR3 totals 14 residues. Germline V CDR1 and CDR2: MNHNS, SASEGT.

About this clonotype itself: This is likely a read error, given that the CDR3 carries no conserved phenylalanine or tryptophan at its end. This chain links TRBV6-5 with TRBJ2-1; D uncertain. CDR3 size: 14 residues. Germline lookup yields CDR1 MNHEY and CDR2 SVGAGI. The DNA for the CDR3 is TGTGCCAGCAGGACATTTGGCTCCTATAATGAGCAGTTCTTA. Its protein product is CASRTFGSYNEQFL.

The rearrangement uses TRBV5-1 and TRBJ1-2; weak D call: TRBD1 (6 bases). The CDR3 covers 15 residues. Germline loops: CDR1 SGHRS, CDR2 YFSETQ. V gave up 4 bases and J gave up 7 bases, with 20 bases separating them. CDR3 sequence (DNA): TGCGCCAGCAGCCACCCTCGAGGGGGACTTGCTGGCTACACCTTC. Its translation is CASSHPRGGLAGYTF.